These 12 T cell receptor beta chains came from one sample sequenced in a study of shared clonotypes between healthy human individuals (dated by TCRdb to 2018 to 2020). The method was the immunoSEQ multiplex PCR assay. The table comes from immuneACCESS by way of TCRdb, which keeps in-frame sequences with V and J called. Part of the clones is missing from these tables; in studies checked, under half for an unresolved V gene and the rest for unknown reasons. Across this sample there are some 2 million clones, with over 85% seen only once. Clones ranked in the top ten supply 1% to 1.5% of the sample. CD8 naive samples were obtained by positive selection for CCR7 among CD45RO-negative cells, yielding a CD45RA+CCR7+ population from which TemRA cells were excluded. What was sequenced was naive CD8+ T cells sorted from blood. The meaning of the sample's cell subset or site label: CD45RA+CCR7+. Every receptor here comes from a man between 18 and 29 years old in good health.

This chain joins TRBV19 and TRBJ1-6; TRBD1 might be the D (5 bases). CDR3 size: 14 residues. Germline V lookup: CDR1 LNHDA, CDR2 SQIVND (reference sequence). The V and J ends lost 7 bases and 8 bases respectively, with 15 bases between them. CDR3 in amino acids: CASNLDSFDSPLHF. The CDR3 DNA is TGTGCCAGTAATTTAGACAGCTTCGATTCACCCCTCCACTTT. The full variable domain, in which reference TRBV19 and TRBJ1-6 provide the parts outside the CDR3, is DGGITQSPKYLFRKEGQNVTLSCEQNLNHDAMYWYRQDPGQGLRLIYYSQIVNDFQKGDIAEGYSVSREKKESFPLTVTSAQKNPTAFYLCASNLDSFDSPLHFGNGTRLTVT.

This clone was recorded only once. This sequence joins TRBV5-6 and TRBJ2-1; 11 bases agree with TRBD2. The trim removed 2 bases at V and 8 bases at J, leaving 9 bases unmatched. The CDR3 totals 16 residues. Germline CDR1 is SGHDT and CDR2 is YYEEEE. The CDR3 loop reads CASSFSIAGGPHEQFF. CDR3 DNA: TGTGCCAGCAGCTTCAGTATAGCGGGAGGGCCCCATGAGCAGTTCTTC.

The chain uses TRBV7-9 and TRBJ2-3; 13 bases fit TRBD2. Looked up from germline, CDR1 is SEHNR and CDR2 is FQNEAQ (reference sequence). J lost 1 base, V lost 2 bases, and 6 bases had no gene match. The CDR3 runs to 18 residues. This CDR3 is CASSLILAGGPGTDTQYF. CDR3 sequence (DNA): TGTGCCAGCAGCTTAATACTAGCGGGGGGGCCTGGCACAGATACGCAGTATTTT. Full variable domain (outside the CDR3, taken from reference TRBV7-9 and TRBJ2-3): DTGVSQNPRHKITKRGQNVTFRCDPISEHNRLYWYRQTLGQGPEFLTYFQNEAQLEKSRLLSDRFSAERPKGSFSTLEIQRTEQGDSAMYLCASSLILAGGPGTDTQYFGPGTRLTVL.

The CDR3 DNA reads as TGCGCCAGCAGCCCTGACGGGCTAGTAGACGGAGACACCTTC. It yields the protein CASSPDGLVDGDTF. This rearrangement joins TRBV5-1 to TRBJ1-2; D is ambiguous. Trimming left V 4 bases short and J 12 bases short, with 22 bases between. The germline V gene encodes CDR1 SGHRS and CDR2 YFSETQ. The length of the CDR3 is 14 residues.

The chain employs TRBV4-1 and TRBJ2-7; D is ambiguous. The V gene's germline CDR1 is MGHRA and CDR2 YSYEKL. CDR3 length: 15 residues. Trimming took off 1 base at V and 4 bases at J, with 14 bases between the two ends. The CDR3 region is CASSQVETESYEQYF. DNA for the CDR3: TGCGCCAGCAGCCAAGTGGAGACGGAGTCTTACGAGCAGTACTTC.

J is TRBJ2-7 and V is TRBV4-1; D assignment may be TRBD1 or TRBD2 (5 bases each). This CDR3 has 14 amino acids. CDR1 and CDR2 (germline): MGHRA, YSYEKL. The V and J ends lost 1 base and 1 base respectively, with 8 bases between them. The CDR3 loop reads CASSQGDQSYEQYF. The CDR3 nucleotides are TGCGCCAGCAGCCAAGGGGACCAATCCTACGAGCAGTACTTC.

The chain has TRBV27 and TRBJ2-6, with TRBD2 as a possible D gene (5 bases). The CDR3 has 16 amino acids. Germline V gives CDR1 MNHEY, CDR2 SMNVEV (reference sequence). The V end was cut by 4 bases, the J end by 3 bases, with 13 bases between. CDR3 in DNA: TGTGCCAGCAGTTACCGAGGCGGGTATGGGGCCAACGTCCTGACTTTC. As protein: CASSYRGGYGANVLTF. Drawing the rest from reference TRBV27 and TRBJ2-6, the complete variable domain is EAQVTQNPRYLITVTGKKLTVTCSQNMNHEYMSWYRQDPGLGLRQIYYSMNVEVTDKGDVPEGYKVSRKEKRNFPLILESPSPNQTSLYFCASSYRGGYGANVLTFGAGSRLTVL.

The chain uses TRBV9 and TRBJ1-1; D is ambiguous. Germline CDR1 is SGDLS and CDR2 is YYNGEE. Trimming took 0 bases from V and 1 from J, leaving 10 bases between them. This CDR3 region has 15 residues. Here the CDR3 DNA reads TGTGCCAGCAGCGTAGTAGGCCCCTCGAACACTGAAGCTTTCTTT. Its translation is CASSVVGPSNTEAFF.

DNA for the CDR3: TGTGCCAGCAGCGGATTGGACAGGCGACGGGAGACCCAGTACTTC. Protein sequence: CASSGLDRRRETQYF. The V gene is TRBV11-1, the J gene TRBJ2-5, with 7 bases lining up with TRBD1. The CDR3 has 15 residues. V gave up 5 bases and J gave up 5 bases; unmatched junction bases: 11. Germline V CDR1 and CDR2: SGHAT, FQDESV (reference sequence).

In this sample, this clone turned up once. The sample holds other DNA sequences that translate to the same CDR3. The chain joins TRBV9 to TRBJ1-2; D is perhaps TRBD1 (6 bases). The germline V gene encodes CDR1 SGDLS and CDR2 YYNGEE. Deletions cut 0 bases from V and 4 bases from J, with 10 bases between. The CDR3 spans 14 residues. The CDR3 region has the DNA TGTGCCAGCAGCGTAGGAGGGGGAAGCTATGGCTACACCTTC. It yields the protein CASSVGGGSYGYTF.

This chain connects TRBV30 to TRBJ1-5; maybe TRBD1 (6 bases). Germline V gene sequence: CDR1 GTSNPN, CDR2 SVGIG (reference sequence). Deletions cut 3 bases from V and 2 bases from J, with 23 bases between. The CDR3 is 18 residues long. CDR3: CAWRFTPTGRRGNQPQHF. The CDR3 region has the DNA TGTGCCTGGAGATTCACTCCTACAGGGCGACGGGGCAATCAGCCCCAGCATTTT.

V and J are TRBV30 and TRBJ2-7; possibly TRBD1 or TRBD2 for D (5 bases each). Germline-derived CDR1 and CDR2 are GTSNPN and SVGIG (reference sequence). There are 17 residues in the CDR3. V shed 3 bases and J shed 2 bases, with 23 bases lying between them. In nucleotides, the CDR3 is TGTGCCTGGAGACCCCGGACACTCCGGGATCAAACCTACGAGCAGTACTTC. This sequence encodes CAWRPRTLRDQTYEQYF.